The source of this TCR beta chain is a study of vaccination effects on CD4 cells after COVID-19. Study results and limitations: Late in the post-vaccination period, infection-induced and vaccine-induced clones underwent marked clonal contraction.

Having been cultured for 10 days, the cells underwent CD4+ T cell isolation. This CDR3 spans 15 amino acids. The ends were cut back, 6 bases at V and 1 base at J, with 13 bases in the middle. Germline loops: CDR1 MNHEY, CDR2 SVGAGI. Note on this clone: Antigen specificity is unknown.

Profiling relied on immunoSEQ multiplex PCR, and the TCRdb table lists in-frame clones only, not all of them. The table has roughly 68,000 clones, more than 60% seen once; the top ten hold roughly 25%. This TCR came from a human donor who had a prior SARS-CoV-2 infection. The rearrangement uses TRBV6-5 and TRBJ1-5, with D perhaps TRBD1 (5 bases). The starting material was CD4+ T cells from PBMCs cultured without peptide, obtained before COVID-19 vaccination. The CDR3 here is CASRPSGLSNQPQHF. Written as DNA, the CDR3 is TGTGCCAGCAGGCCCTCGGGACTGAGCAATCAGCCCCAGCATTTT.